The entry below describes one T cell receptor beta chain. At one boundary the junction diverges from the germline segment, which might be a read error. This sample was included in a study of blood T cell repertoires in COVID-19. Overall study: The samples span acute and convalescent COVID-19 from the United States, Italy and Spain. T cells, B-cell-depleted T cells, or PBMCs provided the cDNA or gDNA that served as material.

The germline V gene has CDR1 KGHSH and CDR2 LQKENI. The CDR3 spans 13 residues. Under the authors' procedure: Nucleated cell counts were estimated from reference gene primer amplification. Measured with immunoSEQ multiplex PCR; TCRdb has only the in-frame clones, and not every one. That table gives V, J and clone size, and the DNA gave D and trimming. This table holds some 64,000 clones, 88% found once. The sequence was collected from a man in his forties or fifties with active COVID-19. The sample consisted of peripheral blood. This chain uses TRBV18 with TRBJ1-2, with D hard to call. In DNA form, the CDR3 reads TGTGCCAGCTCGCCACAAGAGAACTATGGCTACACCTTC. Translation: CASSPQENYGYTF.